This T cell receptor (beta chain) stems from a study of blood T cell repertoires in COVID-19. On the study more broadly: Some COVID-19 samples were acute and others convalescent; all came from the United States, Italy and Spain.

Methods used by the authors: Cell counts per sample came from amplifying reference gene primers. Measured with immunoSEQ multiplex PCR; TCRdb has only the in-frame clones, and not every one. Clone size and V and J calls were adopted from that table, with D and trimming inferred from the DNA. The sample includes about 400,000 clones, about 88% of them seen just once. The V end lost 5 bases, the J end lost 7 bases, and 14 bases lay between the germline ends. CDR3 length: 13 residues. Germline V gene lookup returns CDR1 SEHNR and CDR2 FQNEAQ (reference sequence). Enrolled during active infection, Seattle patients were then followed longitudinally.

The rearrangement links TRBV7-9 to TRBJ1-2; a weak D match, TRBD1 (5 bases). The origin of this receptor is a woman aged 55-75 years with COVID-19, enrolled during active disease. The sequencing sample was made of peripheral blood. In DNA form, the CDR3 reads TGTGCCAGCAGCACCGGGGGTTACGGTGGCTACACCTTC. Translation: CASSTGGYGGYTF.